This entry concerns a single T cell receptor (beta chain). These data originate in a study of cytomegalovirus exposure and HLA in healthy donors. The primer mix had 60 Vbeta and 13 Jbeta primers. Clones were sequenced by immunoSEQ multiplex PCR, and TCRdb holds only the in-frame ones, with some missing. The repertoire consists of under 200,000 clones, with approximately 80% occurring once and the leading ten covering less than 2%. The TCR sequence derives from a woman under 30 in good health and CMV-seronegative. The sample consisted of PBMCs.

The CDR3 DNA follows: TGTGCCAGCAGCTTAACAGGTTCCTCTGGAAACACCATATATTTT. Its protein is CASSLTGSSGNTIYF. This chain joins TRBV7-2 and TRBJ1-3; D perhaps matches TRBD1 (5 bases). The CDR3 runs 15 residues. CDR1 and CDR2 from the germline V gene are SGHTA and FQGNSA. The ends were cut back, 2 bases at V and 0 bases at J, with 8 bases in the middle.